This TCR beta chain is drawn from a study of STAT3 mutations in large granular lymphocyte leukemia. Study-level findings and limits: Every T-cell large granular lymphocyte leukemia patient had at least one immunodominant TCR beta clonotype.

This clone appeared a few times. Its specificity is unknown. Profiled with immunoSEQ multiplex PCR; TCRdb holds only in-frame clones, not every one. The profile shows 5,500 to 7,500 clones, roughly a third of them singletons. This clonotype was obtained from a middle-aged woman with T-cell large granular lymphocyte leukemia. Some clones in this sample may be carry-over from other donors' samples. The sequencing sample was made of peripheral blood mononuclear cells.

The CDR3, as DNA: TGTGCCTGGAATGTTGAGCTAGGCGAGCAGTACTTC. The encoded protein is CAWNVELGEQYF. The rearrangement uses TRBV30 and TRBJ2-7; D gene ambiguous. Germline V gene sequence: CDR1 GTSNPN, CDR2 SVGIG (reference sequence). The CDR3 consists of 12 residues. Trimming cost V 4 bases and J 6 bases, with 13 bases left between them. Full variable domain (outside the CDR3, taken from reference TRBV30 and TRBJ2-7): SQTIHQWPATLVQPVGSPLSLECTVEGTSNPNLYWYRQAAGRGLQLLFYSVGIGQISSEVPQNLSASRPQDRQFILSSKKLLLSDSGFYLCAWNVELGEQYFGPGTRLTVT.